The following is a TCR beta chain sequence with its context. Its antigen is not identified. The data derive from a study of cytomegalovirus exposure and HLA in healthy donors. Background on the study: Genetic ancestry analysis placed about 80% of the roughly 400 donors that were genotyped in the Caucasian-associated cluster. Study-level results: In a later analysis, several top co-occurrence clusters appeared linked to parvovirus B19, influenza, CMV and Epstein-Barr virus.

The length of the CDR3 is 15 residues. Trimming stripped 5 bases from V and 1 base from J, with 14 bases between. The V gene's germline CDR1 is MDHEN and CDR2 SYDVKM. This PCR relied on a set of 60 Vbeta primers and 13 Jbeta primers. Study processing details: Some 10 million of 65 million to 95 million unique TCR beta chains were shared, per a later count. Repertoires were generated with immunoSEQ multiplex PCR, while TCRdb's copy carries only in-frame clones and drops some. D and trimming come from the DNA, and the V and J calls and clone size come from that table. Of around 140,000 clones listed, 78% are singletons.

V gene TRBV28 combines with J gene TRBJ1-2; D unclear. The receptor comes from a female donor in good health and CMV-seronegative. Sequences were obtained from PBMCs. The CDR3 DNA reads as TGTGCCAGCAGTGACCCTCAGGAGGATAACTATGGCTACACCTTC. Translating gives CASSDPQEDNYGYTF.